These T cell receptor beta chains were read from a single sample in a study of cytomegalovirus exposure and HLA in healthy donors. This table comes from immunoSEQ multiplex PCR, and its TCRdb copy is limited to in-frame clones, with some not included. The table for this sample gives just under 60,000 clones. Sequencing used PBMCs. The receptors were gathered from a male donor in good health and CMV-seronegative. Both conserved end residues are part of each CDR3. Fields, in order: D gene, V gene, J gene, CDR3 protein, CDR3 DNA. The D gene is left open where the match is weak.

d_call: TRBD1; v_call: TRBV6-6; j_call: TRBJ1-6; cdr3_aa: CASSTSGTGGNSPLHF; cdr3_nt: TGTGCCAGCAGTACCTCCGGGACAGGGGGCAATTCACCCCTCCACTTT
d_call: .; v_call: TRBV6-1; j_call: TRBJ1-2; cdr3_aa: CASSLDTRSNYGYTF; cdr3_nt: TGTGCCAGCAGCCTTGACACCCGATCTAACTATGGCTACACCTTC
d_call: TRBD1; v_call: TRBV10-3; j_call: TRBJ2-7; cdr3_aa: CAISAGVGTGAREQYF; cdr3_nt: TGTGCCATCAGTGCAGGGGTTGGGACAGGGGCCAGAGAGCAGTACTTC
d_call: .; v_call: TRBV21-1; j_call: TRBJ1-4; cdr3_aa: CASSNQDRGVSTNEKLFF; cdr3_nt: TGTGCCAGCAGCAACCAGGACAGGGGAGTTTCGACTAATGAAAAACTGTTTTTT
d_call: TRBD2; v_call: TRBV27; j_call: TRBJ2-5; cdr3_aa: CASSSLRGGGQETQYF; cdr3_nt: TGTGCCAGCAGTTCCCTGCGGGGGGGTGGGCAAGAGACCCAGTACTTC
d_call: .; v_call: TRBV4-3; j_call: TRBJ1-5; cdr3_aa: CASSQELGGTQPQHF; cdr3_nt: TGCGCCAGCAGCCAAGAACTTGGGGGCACCCAGCCCCAGCATTTT
d_call: TRBD2; v_call: TRBV4-3; j_call: TRBJ2-7; cdr3_aa: CASSPQAGRSYEQYF; cdr3_nt: TGCGCCAGCAGCCCTCAAGCGGGAAGATCCTACGAGCAGTACTTC
d_call: TRBD1; v_call: TRBV7-9; j_call: TRBJ2-5; cdr3_aa: CASGIAGTEETQYF; cdr3_nt: TGTGCCAGCGGAATCGCCGGGACAGAGGAGACCCAGTACTTC
d_call: TRBD1; v_call: TRBV4-2; j_call: TRBJ1-1; cdr3_aa: CASSQGQLGTEAFF; cdr3_nt: TGTGCCAGCAGCCAGGGACAGTTGGGCACTGAAGCTTTCTTT
d_call: TRBD2; v_call: TRBV2; j_call: TRBJ2-7; cdr3_aa: CASSLGGSIPEQYF; cdr3_nt: TGTGCCAGCAGTCTGGGGGGGAGTATCCCCGAGCAGTACTTC
d_call: TRBD1; v_call: TRBV18; j_call: TRBJ2-7; cdr3_aa: CASSPRLGGTGNEQYF; cdr3_nt: TGTGCCAGCTCACCAAGGCTGGGAGGGACAGGGAACGAGCAGTACTTC
d_call: TRBD1; v_call: TRBV9; j_call: TRBJ2-1; cdr3_aa: CASSGGTGSSDNEQFF; cdr3_nt: TGTGCCAGCAGCGGGGGGACAGGGAGCTCCGACAATGAGCAGTTCTTC
d_call: TRBD1; v_call: TRBV2; j_call: TRBJ2-5; cdr3_aa: CARGTGTGAETQYF; cdr3_nt: TGTGCCAGAGGGACCGGGACAGGGGCAGAGACCCAGTACTTC
d_call: .; v_call: TRBV6-1; j_call: TRBJ2-7; cdr3_aa: CASSAPGKEQYF; cdr3_nt: TGTGCCAGCAGCGCCCCAGGGAAAGAGCAGTACTTC
d_call: .; v_call: TRBV5-1; j_call: TRBJ1-1; cdr3_aa: CASSLVGVTEAFF; cdr3_nt: TGCGCCAGCAGCTTAGTAGGGGTCACTGAAGCTTTCTTT
d_call: .; v_call: TRBV7-6; j_call: TRBJ2-7; cdr3_aa: CASSVSTEGTKQYF; cdr3_nt: TGTGCCAGCAGCGTTTCCACGGAGGGTACGAAGCAGTACTTC